This TCR beta chain was retrieved from a study of blood T cell repertoires in COVID-19 (dated by TCRdb to about 2020). Background on the whole study: The collaborator samples originated in the United States, Italy and Spain and spanned the acute and convalescent phases of COVID-19. A freely available public database, intended as a resource for researchers studying the immune response to SARS-CoV-2, is where the repertoires were released. Subjects who had been exposed to COVID-19, were actively infected with it, or had recovered from it provided the deeply sampled blood TCRbeta repertoires that made up the dataset. Where available, HLA class I and class II types were obtained from metadata supplied by the sample provider rather than from assay-based typing. The material from the prospective study consisted of cDNA or gDNA derived from T cells, B-cell-depleted T cells, or PBMCs. Samples were obtained from the ongoing ImmuneRACE study (first 160 participants) and from 1,200 or so subjects provided by 6 global collaborators. Sample metadata almost always included a de-identified subject ID, COVID-19 status, age in years and sex. Results the study describes overall, beyond this receptor: How much clinical and demographic metadata was included differed by source and by participant, and the metadata was provided uncurated.

The CDR3 spans 16 residues, from the cysteine through the phenylalanine. The entry retains the CDR3 DNA only, 48 bases that are in frame from base 1. TCRbeta CDR3 regions were amplified from genomic DNA using the immunoSEQ Assay, a bias-controlled multiplex PCR. On the study's bioinformatics: The number of nucleated cells in each sample was estimated from the amplification of reference gene primers within the assay. Sequence reads were collapsed and filtered to measure the absolute abundance of every unique TCRbeta CDR3 rearrangement. Productive Simpson clonality was computed per sample as the square root of Simpson's diversity index over productive rearrangements. Sourced from immuneACCESS, this table was stored by TCRdb with only in-frame sequences that have V and J called. A share of the clones is absent; for the studies checked, an unresolved V gene accounts for under half, and the remainder has no known explanation. V and J calls plus clone size are reproduced from that table; the DNA served to infer D and trimming. This sample lists just under 350,000 clones; 88% were detected once. The ten most abundant clones make up around 7.9% of the sample.

In Seattle, one collaborating source enrolled patients while the infection was active and tracked those patients longitudinally over the course of disease. Each collaborating institution followed its own protocols to collect whole blood in K2EDTA tubes. For TCRbeta analysis, collaborators shipped samples as frozen whole blood, isolated PBMCs, or DNA extracted from either of those sample types. A note on this clone: The target of this receptor is not known. Base qualities are missing; no much larger clone stands one base away.

The sequence derives from a woman in her 70s with COVID-19, enrolled during active disease. The chain is assembled from TRBV1 and TRBJ2-7; TRBD2 reflects the table's D call only, with no check against the DNA. TRBV1 is a known pseudogene. Material for sequencing was peripheral blood. The DNA sequence is given as TGCACCAGCAGCCCCCTAGCGGGGGGGCCGTCCTACGAGCAGTACTTC. Its coded protein is CTSSPLAGGPSYEQYF.